The clone carrying this T cell receptor beta chain showed up just once. Antigen: not known. The data stem from a study of shared clonotypes between healthy human individuals. The CDR3 is 16 amino acids. The V gene's germline CDR1 is SEHNR and CDR2 FQNEAQ (reference sequence). Trimming at V came to 4 bases and at J to 3 bases, leaving 9 bases not matched to a gene. Whole-study findings and limits: Measured sharing among donors was expected to vary with sequencing depth. A handful of donors had 4% to 6.5% of their naive CD4 clonotypes in common.

Repertoires were generated with immunoSEQ multiplex PCR, while TCRdb's copy carries only in-frame clones and drops some. The table includes around 2.5 million clones, 80% to 95% detected once. The clonotype comes from a man between 18 and 29 years old in good health. Some clones in this sample may be carry-over from other donors' samples. The chain has TRBV7-9 and TRBJ1-3; 7 positions agree with TRBD1. Sequencing was carried out using naive CD4+ T cells from PBMCs. Subset of the sample: CD45RA+ positively selected. In DNA, the CDR3 is TGTGCCAGCAGCTATGACATCGACAGGGTTGGAAACACCATATATTTT. It yields the protein CASSYDIDRVGNTIYF.